Following are 17 T cell receptor beta chains from one sample sequenced in a study of cytomegalovirus exposure and HLA in healthy donors. 13 Jbeta primers and 60 Vbeta primers were used for the PCR. TCRdb's copy holds only in-frame clones and misses some; the assay was immunoSEQ multiplex PCR. Of about 110,000 clones in the sample, roughly 72% were seen once. The sample was PBMCs. All receptors come from a man aged 25-40 years in good health and CMV-seronegative.

This chain connects TRBV5-5 to TRBJ2-7, with a weak D call TRBD1 (5 bases). From germline, CDR1 is SGHKS and CDR2 YYEKEE (reference sequence). This CDR3 is built from 14 residues. The V and J ends lost 3 bases and 0 bases respectively, with 10 bases between them. The CDR3 protein is CASSWTPSSYEQYF. CDR3 sequence (DNA): TGTGCCAGCAGCTGGACACCTTCCTCCTACGAGCAGTACTTC.

J is TRBJ2-2 and V is TRBV7-3; 7 bases agree with TRBD2. Germline V CDR1 and CDR2: SGHTA, FQGTGA. The V and J ends lost 2 bases and 3 bases, in that order; junction bases with no gene match: 3. CDR3 length: 15 amino acids. As DNA, the CDR3 is TGTGCCAGCAGCTTAGGGACTACTTACACCGGGGAGCTGTTTTTT. Translated: CASSLGTTYTGELFF.

The rearrangement joins TRBV9 to TRBJ2-2; the D gene is possibly TRBD1 (5 bases). Trimming took 0 bases from V and 7 from J, leaving 13 bases between them. The CDR3 spans 15 residues. The germline V gene encodes CDR1 SGDLS and CDR2 YYNGEE. The DNA for the CDR3 is TGTGCCAGCAGCGTAGCTTCCGCAGGGATCGGGGAGCTGTTTTTT. This codes for CASSVASAGIGELFF.

CDR3 amino acids: CALSTGALSGNTIYF. CDR3 sequence (DNA): TGTGCCTTATCAACAGGGGCCCTCTCTGGAAACACCATATATTTT. The J gene is TRBJ1-3, the V gene TRBV30; 7 bases fit TRBD1. The CDR3 is 15 amino acids. Germline assignment: CDR1 GTSNPN and CDR2 SVGIG (reference sequence). Unmatched junction bases numbered 9, after V lost 7 bases and J lost 0 bases.

The J gene is TRBJ2-5, the V gene TRBV5-1, with TRBD2 matching 8 bases. CDR3 length: 14 amino acids. Germline V gene sequence: CDR1 SGHRS, CDR2 YFSETQ. The J segment lost 4 bases and the V segment lost 4 bases, leaving 6 bases of the junction unmatched. The CDR3 protein is CASSPGGGTETQYF. In DNA, the CDR3 is TGCGCCAGCAGCCCGGGGGGGGGAACAGAGACCCAGTACTTC. The variable domain in full, completed from reference TRBV5-1 and TRBJ2-5, reads KAGVTQTPRYLIKTRGQQVTLSCSPISGHRSVSWYQQTPGQGLQFLFEYFSETQRNKGNFPGRFSGRQFSNSRSEMNVSTLELGDSALYLCASSPGGGTETQYFGPGTRLLVL.

The chain couples TRBV7-2 to TRBJ2-1, with D maybe TRBD1 (6 bases). The CDR3 runs 16 residues. Germline values: CDR1 SGHTA, CDR2 FQGNSA. V lost 0 bases to trimming and J lost 2 bases, with 11 bases between them. The CDR3 DNA follows: TGTGCCAGCAGCTTAGCGCTTGGGGGCGCCTACAATGAGCAGTTCTTC. Its translation is CASSLALGGAYNEQFF.

This rearrangement joins TRBV7-9 to TRBJ1-4; a possible D gene is TRBD1 (6 bases). Germline CDR1 reads SEHNR; CDR2 reads FQNEAQ (reference sequence). This CDR3 spans 15 amino acids. Between the trimmed V and J ends, which lost 1 base and 8 bases, there was a span of 14 bases. The CDR3 region has the DNA TGTGCCAGCAGCTTAGGGACAGCTGGACGGGAAAAACTGTTTTTT. It yields the protein CASSLGTAGREKLFF.

The chain couples TRBV29-1 to TRBJ1-3; 10 nucleotides align to TRBD1. This CDR3 is built from 17 residues. The germline CDR1 and CDR2 sequences are SQVTM and ANQGSEA. J lost 4 bases, V lost 1 base, and 10 bases had no gene match. The CDR3 is CSVEAGGGDRGGNTIYF. For the CDR3, the DNA is TGCAGCGTTGAAGCAGGAGGAGGGGACAGGGGAGGAAACACCATATATTTT.

This chain joins TRBV27 and TRBJ1-1, with D uncertain. V was trimmed by 5 bases and J by 0 bases, leaving 13 bases between them. Germline values: CDR1 MNHEY, CDR2 SMNVEV (reference sequence). This CDR3 comprises 15 residues. CDR3 in DNA: TGTGCCAGCAGTGTAGCCCCCAGATTGAACACTGAAGCTTTCTTT. Its protein product is CASSVAPRLNTEAFF.

The chain uses TRBV5-4 and TRBJ2-1, with 7 bases matching TRBD2. Losses at the gene ends were 2 bases for V and 2 bases for J; bases not matched to a gene: 7. The germline gives CDR1 SGHNT, CDR2 YYREEE (reference sequence). CDR3 length: 16 amino acids. DNA for the CDR3: TGTGCCAGCAGCTTACCCGGGACTACCGCCTACAATGAGCAGTTCTTC. Translated, it gives CASSLPGTTAYNEQFF.

In this sample, this clone turned up a few times. This sequence joins TRBV10-3 and TRBJ2-2; 14 bases line up with TRBD2. Trimming removed 5 bases from V and 6 bases from J; junction bases left unmatched: 20. Germline CDR1 ENHRY, CDR2 SYGVKD. The CDR3 spans 21 residues. The CDR3 coding sequence is TGTGCCATCAGTTCGAATTCCGGGACTAGCGGGGGACTGGTTGAGGCCGGGGAGCTGTTTTTT. Protein: CAISSNSGTSGGLVEAGELFF.

The chain is built from TRBV5-1 and TRBJ2-6; the match to TRBD2 covers 8 bases. The J segment lost 4 bases and the V segment lost 2 bases, leaving 2 bases of the junction unmatched. Looked up from germline, CDR1 is SGHRS and CDR2 is YFSETQ. This CDR3 comprises 15 residues. CDR3 region: CASSLAGDGANVLTF. CDR3 sequence (DNA): TGCGCCAGCAGCTTAGCGGGGGACGGGGCCAACGTCCTGACTTTC.

The CDR3 nucleotides are TGTGCCAGCAGTATCCGGGCGACAGTGTTGGAGACCCAGTACTTC. It encodes CASSIRATVLETQYF. This rearrangement joins TRBV27 to TRBJ2-5; tentatively, D is TRBD1 (5 bases). The V end lost 5 bases, the J end lost 5 bases, and 18 bases lay between the germline ends. Germline CDR1 is MNHEY and CDR2 is SMNVEV (reference sequence). The CDR3 consists of 15 residues.

V gene TRBV27 combines with J gene TRBJ2-1; 13 bases fit TRBD2. V was clipped by 1 base and J by 10 bases; unmatched bases: 10. The germline V gene has CDR1 MNHEY and CDR2 SMNVEV (reference sequence). The CDR3 is 17 residues long. DNA for the CDR3: TGTGCCAGCAGTTTATTGGCCGGACTAGCGGGAGTTGACGAGCAGTTCTTC. Amino acids: CASSLLAGLAGVDEQFF.

The chain employs TRBV30 and TRBJ1-5; tentative D call: TRBD1 (5 bases). The germline CDR1 and CDR2 sequences are GTSNPN and SVGIG (reference sequence). The CDR3 runs to 12 residues. CDR3 sequence (DNA): TGTGCGCAGGGTAGGGGCAATCAGCCCCAGCATTTT. Protein sequence: CAQGRGNQPQHF. Together with reference TRBV30 and TRBJ1-5, the CDR3 gives the full variable domain: SQTIHQWPATLVQPVGSPLSLECTVEGTSNPNLYWYRQAAGRGLQLLFYSVGIGQISSEVPQNLSASRPQDRQFILSSKKLLLSDSGFYLCAQGRGNQPQHFGDGTRLSIL.

V usage is TRBV6-4 and J usage is TRBJ1-6, with D perhaps matching TRBD1 (6 bases). Germline V gives CDR1 MRHNA, CDR2 SNTAGT. V dropped 8 bases and J dropped 2 bases, with 10 bases sitting between them. The CDR3 has 14 residues. The CDR3 region is CASSTGTYNSPLHF. CDR3 DNA sequence: TGTGCCAGCTCCACAGGGACCTATAATTCACCCCTCCACTTT.

This clone was detected once. The J gene is TRBJ2-7, the V gene TRBV10-3; 8 bases fit TRBD1. Per the germline V gene, CDR1 is ENHRY and CDR2 is SYGVKD. The CDR3 is 18 residues long. J gave up 4 bases and V 7 bases, and 21 bases lay outside the gene matches. The CDR3 loop is CAITGGSDGTSARYEQYF. In DNA, the CDR3 is TGTGCCATCACAGGGGGCTCGGACGGGACATCGGCCAGGTACGAGCAGTACTTC.